The 27 T cell receptor beta chains presented below share a single source sample, sequenced in a study of blood T cell repertoires in COVID-19. Libraries were prepared by immunoSEQ multiplex PCR; TCRdb keeps only in-frame clonotypes and omits some of them. The profile shows approximately 200,000 clones, less than 90% of them singletons. What was sequenced was PBMCs or T cells enriched from blood (not recorded which). Receptors were obtained from a young woman who had been exposed to COVID-19.

V gene TRBV2 combines with J gene TRBJ1-1, with TRBD1 as a possible D gene (5 bases). Germline V CDR1 and CDR2: SNHLY, FYNNEI. This CDR3 is built from 14 residues. V lost 4 bases and J 7 bases, leaving 16 bases between the germline ends. In DNA form, the CDR3 reads TGTGCCAGCAGTGTGGGGGAGGGCTTGGGTGAAGCTTTCTTT. Translating gives CASSVGEGLGEAFF.

This clone was seen a handful of times. The V and J genes are TRBV5-1 and TRBJ1-1, with TRBD1 identical over 9 bases. CDR3 size: 15 residues. The junction had 5 bases not matched to a gene; V was cut back by 2 bases and J by 3 bases. Germline V gene data show CDR1 as SGHRS and CDR2 as YFSETQ. CDR3 DNA: TGCGCCAGCAGCTTAAAGACAGGGGGGGACACTGAAGCTTTCTTT. This translates into CASSLKTGGDTEAFF. The full variable domain, rest sourced from reference TRBV5-1 and TRBJ1-1, is KAGVTQTPRYLIKTRGQQVTLSCSPISGHRSVSWYQQTPGQGLQFLFEYFSETQRNKGNFPGRFSGRQFSNSRSEMNVSTLELGDSALYLCASSLKTGGDTEAFFGQGTRLTVV.

The chain links TRBV7-9 to TRBJ2-3; TRBD2 is a possible D gene (5 bases). The CDR3 has 14 amino acids. V was pared by 1 base and J by 4 bases, with 9 bases between. CDR1 SEHNR and CDR2 FQNEAQ come from the germline V gene (reference sequence). Written as DNA, the CDR3 is TGTGCCAGCAGCTTAGGTCGGGGTTCAGATACGCAGTATTTT. As protein: CASSLGRGSDTQYF.

This clone was seen once. The rearrangement uses TRBV14 and TRBJ1-2; no definite D call. Germline assignment: CDR1 SGHDN and CDR2 FVKESK. The CDR3 is made up of 14 amino acids. V lost 2 bases and J lost 2, with 9 bases in between. The CDR3 sequence: CASSQQGLNYGYTF. CDR3 DNA sequence: TGTGCCAGCAGCCAACAAGGACTCAACTATGGCTACACCTTC.

This clone was detected once. The CDR3 DNA reads TGTGCCAGCAGCCAGGACACAAGGACGGGCTACACCTTC. It encodes CASSQDTRTGYTF. The chain joins TRBV7-9 to TRBJ1-2; a weak D match, TRBD1 (5 bases). Germline V gene sequence: CDR1 SEHNR, CDR2 FQNEAQ (reference sequence). V lost 5 bases to trimming and J lost 8 bases, with 15 bases between them. CDR3 length: 13 residues.

The V gene is TRBV14, the J gene TRBJ1-2; D is perhaps TRBD1 (5 bases). CDR1 is SGHDN and CDR2 is FVKESK in the germline V gene. The CDR3 loop spans 14 amino acids. V was clipped by 4 bases and J by 4 bases, with 13 bases between them. The CDR3: CASSRVPGSYGYTF. CDR3 DNA sequence: TGTGCCAGCAGCCGAGTCCCAGGGTCCTATGGCTACACCTTC. Complete variable domain (other parts from reference TRBV14 and TRBJ1-2): EAGVTQFPSHSVIEKGQTVTLRCDPISGHDNLYWYRRVMGKEIKFLLHFVKESKQDESGMPNNRFLAERTGGTYSTLKVQPAELEDSGVYFCASSRVPGSYGYTFGSGTRLTVV.

The V call is TRBV5-4, the J call TRBJ2-3; D perhaps matches TRBD2 (5 bases). Germline V gives CDR1 SGHNT, CDR2 YYREEE (reference sequence). V lost 0 bases to trimming and J lost 10 bases, with 15 bases between them. This CDR3 has 14 amino acids. Here the CDR3 reads CASSLEVGLPSQYF. CDR3 nucleotides: TGTGCCAGCAGCTTGGAGGTAGGACTCCCGTCGCAGTATTTT.

This chain links TRBV6-5 with TRBJ2-2, with TRBD1 identical over 7 bases. With V trimmed by 7 bases and J by 3 bases, 5 bases remained unmatched. The CDR3 is 14 amino acids. CDR1 and CDR2 from the germline V gene are MNHEY and SVGAGI. DNA for the CDR3: TGTGCCAGCAACCGGGACAGAGACACCGGGGAGCTGTTTTTT. This translates into CASNRDRDTGELFF.

V is TRBV2 and J is TRBJ1-2; possibly TRBD1 for D (6 bases). Deletions cut 6 bases from V and 4 bases from J, with 12 bases between. Germline CDR1 and CDR2: SNHLY and FYNNEI. This CDR3 spans 13 amino acids. Here the CDR3 reads CASRGQLSYGYTF. As DNA, the CDR3 is TGTGCCAGCAGAGGACAGCTATCCTATGGCTACACCTTC.

J is TRBJ2-1 and V is TRBV5-1; TRBD2 matches at 9 bases. V shed 6 bases and J 8 bases; nucleotides not matched to a gene: 9. CDR1 and CDR2 (germline): SGHRS, YFSETQ. The CDR3 consists of 14 residues. Here the CDR3 reads CASNQRGVRDEQFF. CDR3 DNA sequence: TGCGCCAGCAACCAGCGGGGGGTTCGCGATGAGCAGTTCTTC.

This chain uses TRBV21-1 with TRBJ2-3; the table gives TRBD1 as D, unverified against the DNA. TRBV21-1 is deemed a pseudogene. The CDR3 has 13 residues. CDR3: CASSKEGTDTQYF. In DNA form, the CDR3 reads TGTGCCAGCAGCAAAGAGGGGACAGATACGCAGTATTTT.

This chain connects TRBV21-1 to TRBJ2-5; the D segment call TRBD1 is taken from the table without a DNA check. TRBV21-1 is a listed pseudogene. CDR3 size: 15 residues. DNA for the CDR3: TGTGCCAGTTCGACAGGGGAAGGGCGGAAAGAGACCCAGTACTTC. This codes for CASSTGEGRKETQYF.

The rearrangement uses TRBV9 and TRBJ2-7; D gene ambiguous. This CDR3 has 14 amino acids. The germline CDR1 and CDR2 sequences are SGDLS and YYNGEE. V was cut by 4 bases and J by 3 bases, with 14 bases left in between. The CDR3 sequence: CASSPQWAVYEQYF. CDR3 sequence (DNA): TGTGCCAGCAGCCCCCAATGGGCCGTCTACGAGCAGTACTTC.

This clone was found once. This rearrangement joins TRBV19 to TRBJ2-5; D is possibly TRBD2 (6 bases). The V end was cut by 7 bases, the J end by 8 bases, with 20 bases between. Germline lookup yields CDR1 LNHDA and CDR2 SQIVND (reference sequence). This CDR3 is 14 amino acids long. CDR3 DNA sequence: TGTGCCAGTACGGGAGCGGCGGGTTCTGCAACCCAGTACTTC. Its translation: CASTGAAGSATQYF.

The chain links TRBV6-9 to TRBJ1-4; 9 bases fit TRBD1. The germline gives CDR1 MNHGY, CDR2 SVAAGI. The CDR3 extends over 16 amino acids. The J segment lost 4 bases and the V segment lost 5 bases, leaving 8 bases of the junction unmatched. CDR3 protein: CASSRGTGWGNEKLFF. The CDR3 DNA sequence: TGTGCCAGCAGTCGGGGGACAGGGTGGGGTAATGAAAAACTGTTTTTT.

This clone was recorded once. This rearrangement joins TRBV27 to TRBJ1-6; a possible D gene is TRBD1 (6 bases). Trimming left V 6 bases short and J 8 bases short, with 17 bases between. Looked up from germline, CDR1 is MNHEY and CDR2 is SMNVEV (reference sequence). CDR3 length: 15 residues. The CDR3 region is CASRLKQGWHSPLHF. The CDR3 DNA follows: TGTGCCAGCAGACTTAAACAGGGTTGGCATTCACCCCTCCACTTT.

V gene TRBV28 combines with J gene TRBJ1-1, with TRBD1 matching 7 bases. Per the germline V gene, CDR1 is MDHEN and CDR2 is SYDVKM. This CDR3 has 16 residues. J was trimmed by 0 bases and V by 6 bases; bases with no gene match: 10. CDR3 region: CASRILTGTMNTEAFF. CDR3 coding DNA: TGTGCCAGCAGAATCCTGACAGGGACCATGAACACTGAAGCTTTCTTT.

This sequence joins TRBV5-6 and TRBJ1-2; TRBD1 aligns across 9 bases. Germline CDR1 is SGHDT and CDR2 is YYEEEE. J gave up 3 bases and V 0 bases, and 6 bases lay outside the gene matches. This CDR3 has 16 residues. The CDR3 nucleotides are TGTGCCAGCAGCTTGGGGTTCGGGGACAGGGACTATGGCTACACCTTC. Protein product: CASSLGFGDRDYGYTF.

The chain has TRBV5-1 and TRBJ2-1, with a possible D match to TRBD1 (6 bases). V was pared by 6 bases and J by 8 bases, with 18 bases between. Germline assignment: CDR1 SGHRS and CDR2 YFSETQ. The CDR3 is made up of 14 amino acids. Here the CDR3 DNA reads TGCGCCAGCACCCAATCGAACCCAGGGGATGAGCAGTTCTTC. This translates into CASTQSNPGDEQFF. The whole variable domain, remainder taken from reference TRBV5-1 and TRBJ2-1, is KAGVTQTPRYLIKTRGQQVTLSCSPISGHRSVSWYQQTPGQGLQFLFEYFSETQRNKGNFPGRFSGRQFSNSRSEMNVSTLELGDSALYLCASTQSNPGDEQFFGPGTRLTVL.

The V gene is TRBV5-1, the J gene TRBJ2-3; 10 bases match TRBD2. The length of the CDR3 is 17 residues. Unmatched junction bases numbered 11, after V lost 4 bases and J lost 3 bases. CDR1 SGHRS and CDR2 YFSETQ come from the germline V gene. The CDR3 loop reads CASSPSGGAVWTDTQYF. The CDR3 DNA reads as TGCGCCAGCAGCCCCAGCGGGGGGGCGGTTTGGACAGATACGCAGTATTTT. Full variable domain (remainder filled in from reference TRBV5-1 and TRBJ2-3): KAGVTQTPRYLIKTRGQQVTLSCSPISGHRSVSWYQQTPGQGLQFLFEYFSETQRNKGNFPGRFSGRQFSNSRSEMNVSTLELGDSALYLCASSPSGGAVWTDTQYFGPGTRLTVL.

The rearrangement joins TRBV5-4 to TRBJ2-3; 7 nucleotides line up with TRBD2. The CDR3 sequence is 17 residues long. CDR1 SGHNT and CDR2 YYREEE come from the germline V gene (reference sequence). The ends lost 4 bases at V and 2 bases at J; junction bases unmatched: 13. The CDR3 region is CASSPGGTTSYTDTQYF. The CDR3 DNA is TGTGCCAGCAGCCCAGGAGGGACTACTTCTTACACAGATACGCAGTATTTT.

As DNA, the CDR3 is TGCGCCAGCAGCTTAGGACAGGGCCCCGATGAGCAGTTCTTC. Its protein is CASSLGQGPDEQFF. V usage is TRBV5-1 and J usage is TRBJ2-1, with 8 bases identical to TRBD1. The CDR3 is 14 amino acids. Germline V gives CDR1 SGHRS, CDR2 YFSETQ. V gave up 2 bases and J gave up 8 bases; unmatched junction bases: 6.

The chain employs TRBV20-1 and TRBJ1-3; D unclear. Trimming removed 8 bases from V and 2 bases from J, with 7 bases in between. Germline lookup yields CDR1 DFQATT and CDR2 SNEGSKA (reference sequence). This CDR3 is built from 11 residues. As DNA, the CDR3 is TGCAGTTTATCGGCTGGAAACACCATATATTTT. It encodes CSLSAGNTIYF.

The CDR3 sequence: CASSSGAWGQPQHF. In nucleotides, the CDR3 is TGTGCCAGCAGTTCAGGGGCTTGGGGACAGCCCCAGCATTTT. The gene calls are TRBV28 and TRBJ1-5, with D possibly matching TRBD1 (6 bases). This CDR3 has 14 residues. Germline V gene data show CDR1 as MDHEN and CDR2 as SYDVKM. Trimming took off 4 bases at V and 7 bases at J, with 14 bases between the two ends.

The chain has TRBV3-1 (or the pseudogene TRBV3-2) and TRBJ1-6; D is possibly TRBD1 (6 bases). Germline V lookup: CDR1 LGHDT, CDR2 YNNKEL (reference sequence). The CDR3 runs to 17 residues. Between the trimmed V and J ends, which lost 2 bases and 10 bases, there was a span of 21 bases. CDR3: CASSQRNYRVLESPLHF. CDR3 in DNA: TGTGCCAGCAGCCAAAGGAACTACAGGGTATTAGAATCACCCCTCCACTTT.

This chain connects TRBV19 to TRBJ1-6; tentatively, D is TRBD1 (5 bases). V was cut by 6 bases and J by 3 bases, with 12 bases left in between. CDR3 size: 15 residues. Per the germline V gene, CDR1 is LNHDA and CDR2 is SQIVND (reference sequence). DNA of the CDR3: TGTGCCAGTAGCCCGGGGGGGGACTATAATTCACCCCTCCACTTT. Protein sequence: CASSPGGDYNSPLHF.

The sample holds a few counts of this clone. V gene TRBV2 combines with J gene TRBJ1-6; D is perhaps TRBD1 (5 bases). Trimming pared 7 bases from V and 6 bases from J, leaving 13 bases between. The V gene's germline CDR1 is SNHLY and CDR2 FYNNEI. This CDR3 has 14 residues. CDR3: CASKKTEVNSPLHF. CDR3 bases: TGTGCCAGCAAGAAGACAGAGGTTAATTCACCCCTCCACTTT.